Below are 7 T cell receptor beta chains sequenced from a single sample in a study of cytomegalovirus exposure and HLA in healthy donors. Primers for the PCR totalled 60 Vbeta and 13 Jbeta. Assay: immunoSEQ multiplex PCR; the TCRdb copy retains only in-frame clones and omits some. The profile shows some 150,000 clones, nearly 80% of them singletons. The specimen sequenced was PBMCs. The receptors here all came from a man aged 40-49 years in good health and CMV-seropositive.

The chain recombines TRBV30 with TRBJ1-2; TRBD1 aligns across 8 bases. The CDR3 sequence is 14 residues long. Per the germline V gene, CDR1 is GTSNPN and CDR2 is SVGIG (reference sequence). Trimming at V came to 0 bases and at J to 8 bases, leaving 8 bases not matched to a gene. CDR3 in amino acids: CAWSVHAGGSGYTF. CDR3 coding DNA: TGTGCCTGGAGTGTACATGCAGGGGGCAGCGGCTACACCTTC.

The genes are TRBV27 and TRBJ1-5, with D tentatively TRBD1 (5 bases). Germline V gene lookup returns CDR1 MNHEY and CDR2 SMNVEV (reference sequence). V lost 5 bases and J lost 3, with 17 bases in between. There are 16 residues in the CDR3. The CDR3 sequence is CASSPTEGVNNQPQHF. Here the CDR3 DNA reads TGTGCCAGCAGTCCGACGGAAGGGGTTAACAATCAGCCCCAGCATTTT.

The genes are TRBV7-8 and TRBJ2-5; D is perhaps TRBD2 (6 bases). The CDR3 has 13 amino acids. Germline V gives CDR1 SGHVS, CDR2 FQNEAQ. Trimming stripped 5 bases from V and 10 bases from J, with 17 bases between. The DNA for the CDR3 is TGTGCCAGCAGCCCTACTACCGTCGGGGGCCAGTACTTC. Amino acid sequence: CASSPTTVGGQYF.

The gene calls are TRBV19 and TRBJ1-6, with no clear D. The CDR3 length is 12 residues. Per the germline V gene, CDR1 is LNHDA and CDR2 is SQIVND (reference sequence). V was trimmed by 5 bases and J by 8 bases, leaving 7 bases between them. CDR3 protein: CASSQRDSPLHF. The CDR3 DNA reads as TGTGCCAGTAGTCAGAGGGATTCACCCCTCCACTTT.

The chain employs TRBV27 and TRBJ2-7, with a tentative D call TRBD1 (6 bases). The CDR3 length is 13 residues. The germline V gene has CDR1 MNHEY and CDR2 SMNVEV (reference sequence). V was cut by 8 bases and J by 3 bases, with 14 bases left in between. The CDR3 sequence: CASSDSPNYEQYF. For the CDR3, the DNA is TGTGCCAGCTCGGACAGTCCGAACTACGAGCAGTACTTC.

This clone has just a few counts. V usage is TRBV6-5 and J usage is TRBJ1-2; tentatively, D is TRBD1 (5 bases). V dropped 5 bases and J dropped 5 bases, with 18 bases sitting between them. The CDR3 has 15 residues. The V gene's germline CDR1 is MNHEY and CDR2 SVGAGI. CDR3 DNA sequence: TGTGCCAGCAGTAAGAGGGACGGAGGGCGGTATGGCTACACCTTC. It codes for CASSKRDGGRYGYTF.

The V and J genes are TRBV12-5 and TRBJ2-6, with 7 bases identical to TRBD1. Germline V lookup: CDR1 LGHNT, CDR2 FRNRAP. V shed 6 bases and J 0 bases; nucleotides not matched to a gene: 20. The CDR3 extends over 21 amino acids. CDR3 in amino acids: CASGSFGRDRIIGSGANVLTF. In DNA, the CDR3 is TGTGCTAGTGGCTCCTTTGGCCGGGACAGAATTATTGGCTCTGGGGCCAACGTCCTGACTTTC.